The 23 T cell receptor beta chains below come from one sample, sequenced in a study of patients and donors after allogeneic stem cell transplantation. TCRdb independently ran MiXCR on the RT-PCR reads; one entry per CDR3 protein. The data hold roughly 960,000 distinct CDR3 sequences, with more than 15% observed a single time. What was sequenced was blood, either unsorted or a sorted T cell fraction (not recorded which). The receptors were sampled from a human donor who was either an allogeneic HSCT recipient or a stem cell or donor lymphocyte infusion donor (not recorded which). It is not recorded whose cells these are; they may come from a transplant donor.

Here the CDR3 DNA reads TGTGCCAGCGTAAGGGGGGGAAAGGCGAACACTGAAGCTTTCTTT. Translated: CASVRGGKANTEAFF. V is TRBV11-2 and J is TRBJ1-1, with D possibly being TRBD1 (6 bases). The V gene's germline CDR1 is SGHAT and CDR2 FQNNGV. Trimming left V 8 bases short and J 1 base short, with 17 bases between. The CDR3 is made up of 15 amino acids.

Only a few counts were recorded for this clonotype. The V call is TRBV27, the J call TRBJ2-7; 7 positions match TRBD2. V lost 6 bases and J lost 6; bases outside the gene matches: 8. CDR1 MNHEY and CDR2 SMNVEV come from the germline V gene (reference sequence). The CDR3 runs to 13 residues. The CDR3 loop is CASSWGGKGEQYF. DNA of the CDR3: TGTGCCAGCAGCTGGGGGGGGAAGGGCGAGCAGTACTTC.

CDR3 bases: TGTGCCACCTCCGGGACCTATAGCAATCAGCCCCAGCATTTT. Encoded protein: CATSGTYSNQPQHF. The chain uses TRBV27 and TRBJ1-5, with TRBD1 as a possible D gene (5 bases). This CDR3 has 14 residues. Germline V gene lookup returns CDR1 MNHEY and CDR2 SMNVEV (reference sequence). Between the trimmed V and J ends, which lost 10 bases and 0 bases, there was a span of 13 bases.

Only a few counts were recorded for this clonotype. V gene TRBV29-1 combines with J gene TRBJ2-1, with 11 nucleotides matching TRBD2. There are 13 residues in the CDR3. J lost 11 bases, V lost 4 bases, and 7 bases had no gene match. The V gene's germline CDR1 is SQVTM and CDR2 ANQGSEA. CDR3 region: CSVVTSGEIKQFF. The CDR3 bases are TGCAGCGTTGTGACTAGCGGGGAGATAAAGCAGTTCTTC.

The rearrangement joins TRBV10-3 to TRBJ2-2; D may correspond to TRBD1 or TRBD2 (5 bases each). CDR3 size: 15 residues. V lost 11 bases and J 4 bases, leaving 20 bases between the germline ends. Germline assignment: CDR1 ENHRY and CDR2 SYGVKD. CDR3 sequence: CAARPGTGGTGELFF. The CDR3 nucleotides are TGTGCCGCCCGACCCGGGACGGGTGGCACCGGGGAGCTGTTTTTT.

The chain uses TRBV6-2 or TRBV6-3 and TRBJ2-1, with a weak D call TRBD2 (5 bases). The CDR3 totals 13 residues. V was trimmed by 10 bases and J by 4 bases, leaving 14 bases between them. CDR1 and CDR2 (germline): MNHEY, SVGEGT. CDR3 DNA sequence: TGTGCCACCTCGGGGTGGCCTTACAATGAGCAGTTCTTC. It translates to CATSGWPYNEQFF.

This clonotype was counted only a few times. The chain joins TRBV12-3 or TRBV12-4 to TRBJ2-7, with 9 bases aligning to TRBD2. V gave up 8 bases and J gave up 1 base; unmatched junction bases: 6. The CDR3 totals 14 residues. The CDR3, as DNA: TGTGCCAGCTCGAGGCGGGGGGGGTCCTACGAGCAGTACTTC. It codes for CASSRRGGSYEQYF.

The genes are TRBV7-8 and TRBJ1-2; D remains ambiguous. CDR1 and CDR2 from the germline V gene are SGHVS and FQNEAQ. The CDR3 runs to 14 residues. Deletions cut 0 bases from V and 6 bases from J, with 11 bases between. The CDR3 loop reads CASSLAGGWHGYTF. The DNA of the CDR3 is TGTGCCAGCAGCTTAGCCGGTGGTTGGCATGGCTACACCTTC.

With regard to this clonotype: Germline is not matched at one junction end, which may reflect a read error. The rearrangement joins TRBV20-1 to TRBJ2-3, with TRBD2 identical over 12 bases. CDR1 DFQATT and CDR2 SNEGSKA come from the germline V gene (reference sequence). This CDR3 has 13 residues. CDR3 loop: CSPSGRDIDTQYF. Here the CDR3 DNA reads TGCAGTCCTAGCGGGAGGGATATAGATACGCAGTATTTT.

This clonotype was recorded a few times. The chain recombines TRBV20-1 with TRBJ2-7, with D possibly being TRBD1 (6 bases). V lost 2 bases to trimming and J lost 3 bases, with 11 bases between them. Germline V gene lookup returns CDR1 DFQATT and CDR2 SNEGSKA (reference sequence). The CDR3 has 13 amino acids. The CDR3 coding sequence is TGCAGTGCTAGAAACAGGGATGGCTACGAGCAGTACTTC. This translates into CSARNRDGYEQYF.

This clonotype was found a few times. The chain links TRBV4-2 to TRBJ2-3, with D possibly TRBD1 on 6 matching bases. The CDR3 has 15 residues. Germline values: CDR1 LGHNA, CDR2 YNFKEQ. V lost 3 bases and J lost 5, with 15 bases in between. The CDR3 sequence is CASSQVLGGIDTQYF. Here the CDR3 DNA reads TGTGCCAGCAGCCAGGTGCTAGGGGGAATAGATACGCAGTATTTT.

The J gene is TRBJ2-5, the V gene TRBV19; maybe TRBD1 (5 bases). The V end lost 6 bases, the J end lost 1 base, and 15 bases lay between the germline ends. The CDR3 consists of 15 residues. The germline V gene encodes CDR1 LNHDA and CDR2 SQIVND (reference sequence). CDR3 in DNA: TGTGCCAGTAGCGGTAGGGCCAGGGTCCAAGAGACCCAGTACTTC. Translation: CASSGRARVQETQYF.

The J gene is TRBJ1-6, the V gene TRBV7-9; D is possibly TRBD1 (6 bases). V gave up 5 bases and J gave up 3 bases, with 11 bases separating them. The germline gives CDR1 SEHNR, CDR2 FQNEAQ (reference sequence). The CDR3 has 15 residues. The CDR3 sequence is CASSRTANYNSPLHF. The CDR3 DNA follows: TGTGCCAGCAGCCGGACAGCCAACTATAATTCACCCCTCCACTTT. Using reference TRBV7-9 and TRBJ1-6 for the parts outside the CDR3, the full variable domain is DTGVSQNPRHKITKRGQNVTFRCDPISEHNRLYWYRQTLGQGPEFLTYFQNEAQLEKSRLLSDRFSAERPKGSFSTLEIQRTEQGDSAMYLCASSRTANYNSPLHFGNGTRLTVT.

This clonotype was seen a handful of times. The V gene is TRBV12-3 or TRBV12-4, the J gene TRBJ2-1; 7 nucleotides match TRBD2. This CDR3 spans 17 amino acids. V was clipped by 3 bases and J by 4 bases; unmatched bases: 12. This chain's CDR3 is CASSLSFTLAPYNEQFF. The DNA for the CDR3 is TGTGCCAGCAGTTTGTCGTTCACACTAGCGCCTTACAATGAGCAGTTCTTC.

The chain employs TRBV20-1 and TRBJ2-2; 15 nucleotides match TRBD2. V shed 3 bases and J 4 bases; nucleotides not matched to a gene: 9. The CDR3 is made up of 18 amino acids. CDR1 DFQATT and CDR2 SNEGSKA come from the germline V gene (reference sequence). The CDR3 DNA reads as TGCAGTGCTAGGGCCGGGACTAGCGGGAGGTCGACCACCGGGGAGCTGTTTTTT. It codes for CSARAGTSGRSTTGELFF.

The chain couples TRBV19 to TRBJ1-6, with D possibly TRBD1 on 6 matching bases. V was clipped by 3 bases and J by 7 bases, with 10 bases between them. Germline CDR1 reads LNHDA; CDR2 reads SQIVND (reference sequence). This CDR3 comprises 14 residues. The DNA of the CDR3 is TGTGCCAGTAGTATCCCTGACAGGAATTCACCCCTCCACTTT. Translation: CASSIPDRNSPLHF.

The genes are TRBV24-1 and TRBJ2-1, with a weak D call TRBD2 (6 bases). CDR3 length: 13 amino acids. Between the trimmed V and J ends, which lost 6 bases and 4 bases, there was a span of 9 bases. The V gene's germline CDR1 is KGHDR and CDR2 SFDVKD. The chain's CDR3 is CATSLAPYNEQFF. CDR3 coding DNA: TGTGCCACCAGTCTAGCGCCTTACAATGAGCAGTTCTTC.

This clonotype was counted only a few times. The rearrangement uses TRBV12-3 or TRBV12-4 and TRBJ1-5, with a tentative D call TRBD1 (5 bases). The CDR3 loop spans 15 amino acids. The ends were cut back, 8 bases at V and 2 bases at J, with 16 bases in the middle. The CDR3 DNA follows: TGTGCCAGCCTTCGAACGGGGGTAGGCAATCAGCCCCAGCATTTT. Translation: CASLRTGVGNQPQHF.

The CDR3 DNA follows: TGTGCCAGCAGCTCCCCCGAGGCTAGCCCTGGGGAGACCCAGTACTTC. Translated: CASSSPEASPGETQYF. V gene TRBV7-9 combines with J gene TRBJ2-5; D might be TRBD2 (5 bases). Trimming removed 4 bases at V and 5 bases at J, with 20 bases between. This CDR3 has 16 amino acids. CDR1 is SEHNR and CDR2 is FQNEAQ in the germline V gene (reference sequence).

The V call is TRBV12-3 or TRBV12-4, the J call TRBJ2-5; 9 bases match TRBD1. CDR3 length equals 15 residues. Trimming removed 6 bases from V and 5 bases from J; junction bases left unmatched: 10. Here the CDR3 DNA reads TGTGCCAGCAGCCTACGCGGGACAGGGAAGGAGACCCAGTACTTC. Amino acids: CASSLRGTGKETQYF.

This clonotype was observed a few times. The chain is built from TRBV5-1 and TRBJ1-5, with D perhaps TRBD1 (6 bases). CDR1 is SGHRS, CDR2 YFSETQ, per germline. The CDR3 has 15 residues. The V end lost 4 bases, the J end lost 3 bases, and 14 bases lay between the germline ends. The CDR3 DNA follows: TGCGCCAGCAGCCCACAGGGACACCCCAATCAGCCCCAGCATTTT. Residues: CASSPQGHPNQPQHF. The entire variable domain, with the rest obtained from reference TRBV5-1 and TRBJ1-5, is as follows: KAGVTQTPRYLIKTRGQQVTLSCSPISGHRSVSWYQQTPGQGLQFLFEYFSETQRNKGNFPGRFSGRQFSNSRSEMNVSTLELGDSALYLCASSPQGHPNQPQHFGDGTRLSIL.

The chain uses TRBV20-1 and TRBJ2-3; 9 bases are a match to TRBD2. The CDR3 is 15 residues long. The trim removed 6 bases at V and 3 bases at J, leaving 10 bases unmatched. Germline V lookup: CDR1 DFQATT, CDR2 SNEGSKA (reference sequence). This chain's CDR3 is CSASILAGSTDTQYF. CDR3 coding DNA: TGCAGTGCCTCGATCCTAGCGGGGTCGACAGATACGCAGTATTTT.

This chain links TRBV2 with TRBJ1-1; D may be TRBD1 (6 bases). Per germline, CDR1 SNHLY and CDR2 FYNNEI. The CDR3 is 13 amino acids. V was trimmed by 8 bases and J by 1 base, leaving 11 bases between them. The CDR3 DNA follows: TGTGCCAGCGAGAGACAGGAGAACACTGAAGCTTTCTTT. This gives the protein CASERQENTEAFF.